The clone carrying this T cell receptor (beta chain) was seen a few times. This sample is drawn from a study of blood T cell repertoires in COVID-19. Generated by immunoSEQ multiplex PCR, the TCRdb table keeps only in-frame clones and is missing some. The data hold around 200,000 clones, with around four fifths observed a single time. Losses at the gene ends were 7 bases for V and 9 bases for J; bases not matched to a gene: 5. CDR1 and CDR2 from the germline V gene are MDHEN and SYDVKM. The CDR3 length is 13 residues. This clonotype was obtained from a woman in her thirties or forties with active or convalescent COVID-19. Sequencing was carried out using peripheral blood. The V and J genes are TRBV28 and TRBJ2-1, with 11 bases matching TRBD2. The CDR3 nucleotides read TGTGCCAGCACCTTACTAGCGGGGGCTGAGCAGTTCTTC. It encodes CASTLLAGAEQFF.